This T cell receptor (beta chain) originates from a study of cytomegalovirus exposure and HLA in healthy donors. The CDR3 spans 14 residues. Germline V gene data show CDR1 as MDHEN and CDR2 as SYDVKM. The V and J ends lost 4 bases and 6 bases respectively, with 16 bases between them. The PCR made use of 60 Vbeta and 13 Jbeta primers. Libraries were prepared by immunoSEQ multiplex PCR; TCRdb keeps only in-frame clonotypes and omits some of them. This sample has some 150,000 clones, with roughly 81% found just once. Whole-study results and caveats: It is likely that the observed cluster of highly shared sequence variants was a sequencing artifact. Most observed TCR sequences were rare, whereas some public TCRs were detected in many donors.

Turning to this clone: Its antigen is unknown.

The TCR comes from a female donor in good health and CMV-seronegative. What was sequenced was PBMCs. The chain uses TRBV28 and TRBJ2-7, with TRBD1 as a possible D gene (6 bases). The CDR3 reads CASSSHTGSSEQYF. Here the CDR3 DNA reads TGTGCCAGCAGTTCACACACAGGGAGTAGCGAGCAGTACTTC.